This T cell receptor beta chain stems from a study of T cell changes during pregnancy in multiple sclerosis. The repertoire was sequenced with immunoSEQ multiplex PCR; TCRdb's copy has only in-frame clones and lacks some. The sample carries roughly 80,000 clones, 89% recorded once. The CDR3 is 15 amino acids. V lost 0 bases, J lost 5 bases, and 12 bases lay in between. CDR1 and CDR2 (germline): MGHRA, YSYEKL. The chain employs TRBV4-1 and TRBJ2-3; D unclear. This clonotype was sampled from a female donor with multiple sclerosis, enrolled in a pregnancy study. Here the sequenced sample was peripheral blood, taken before pregnancy. The CDR3 here is CASSQDSLVIDTQYF. In DNA form, the CDR3 reads TGCGCCAGCAGCCAAGACTCTCTAGTGATAGATACGCAGTATTTT.